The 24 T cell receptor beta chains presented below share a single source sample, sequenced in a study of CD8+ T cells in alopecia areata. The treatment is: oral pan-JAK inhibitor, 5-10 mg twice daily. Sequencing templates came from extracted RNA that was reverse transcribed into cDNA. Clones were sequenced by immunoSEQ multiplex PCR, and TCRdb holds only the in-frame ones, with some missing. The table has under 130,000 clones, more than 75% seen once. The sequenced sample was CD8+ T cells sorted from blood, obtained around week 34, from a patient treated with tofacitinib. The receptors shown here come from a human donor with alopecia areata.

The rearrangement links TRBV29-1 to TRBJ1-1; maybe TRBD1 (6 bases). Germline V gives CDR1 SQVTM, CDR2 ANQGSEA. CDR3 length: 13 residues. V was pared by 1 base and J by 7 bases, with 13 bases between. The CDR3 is CSVEVPTGFEAFF. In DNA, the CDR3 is TGCAGCGTTGAAGTTCCGACAGGATTTGAAGCTTTCTTT.

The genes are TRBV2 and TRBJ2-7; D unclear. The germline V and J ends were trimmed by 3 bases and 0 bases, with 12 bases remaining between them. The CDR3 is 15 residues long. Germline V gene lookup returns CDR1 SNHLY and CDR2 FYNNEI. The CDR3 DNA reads TGTGCCAGCAGTGACAGCCCCTCGAGCTCCTACGAGCAGTACTTC. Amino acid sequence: CASSDSPSSSYEQYF.

The CDR3 coding sequence is TGTGCCAGCTCACCCGAGAGCGGTTACAATGAGCAGTTCTTC. Translated: CASSPESGYNEQFF. The chain couples TRBV18 to TRBJ2-1, with TRBD2 as a possible D gene (5 bases). V was trimmed by 3 bases and J by 4 bases, leaving 10 bases between them. Germline CDR1 and CDR2: KGHSH and LQKENI. The CDR3 spans 14 residues.

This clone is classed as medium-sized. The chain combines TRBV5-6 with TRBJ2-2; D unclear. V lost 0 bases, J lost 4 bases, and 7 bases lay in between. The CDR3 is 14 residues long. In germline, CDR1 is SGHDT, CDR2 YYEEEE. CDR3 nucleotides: TGTGCCAGCAGCTTGGGGTTAGGCACCGGGGAGCTGTTTTTT. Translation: CASSLGLGTGELFF.

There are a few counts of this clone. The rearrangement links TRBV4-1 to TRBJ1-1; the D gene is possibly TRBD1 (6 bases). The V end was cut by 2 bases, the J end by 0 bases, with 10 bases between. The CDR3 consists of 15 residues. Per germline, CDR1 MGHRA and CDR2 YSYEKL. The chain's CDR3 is CASSQKDSMNTEAFF. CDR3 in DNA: TGCGCCAGCAGCCAAAAGGACAGCATGAACACTGAAGCTTTCTTT.

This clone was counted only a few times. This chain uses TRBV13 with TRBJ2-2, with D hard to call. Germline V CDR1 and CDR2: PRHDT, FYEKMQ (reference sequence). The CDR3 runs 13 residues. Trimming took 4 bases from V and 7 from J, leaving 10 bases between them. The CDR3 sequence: CASSSNQHGELFF. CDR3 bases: TGTGCCAGCAGCTCCAATCAGCACGGGGAGCTGTTTTTT.

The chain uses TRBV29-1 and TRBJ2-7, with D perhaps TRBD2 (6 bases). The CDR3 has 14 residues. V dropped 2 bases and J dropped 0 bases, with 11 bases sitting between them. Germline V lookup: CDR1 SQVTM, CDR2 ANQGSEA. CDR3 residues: CSVEIRETSYEQYF. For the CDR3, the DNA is TGCAGCGTTGAAATTCGGGAGACCTCCTACGAGCAGTACTTC.

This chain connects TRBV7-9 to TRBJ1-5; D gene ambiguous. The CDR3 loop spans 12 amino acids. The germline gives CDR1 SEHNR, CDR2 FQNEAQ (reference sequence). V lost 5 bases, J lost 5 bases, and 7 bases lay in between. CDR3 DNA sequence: TGTGCCAGCAGCCCCGGAGATCAGCCCCAGCATTTT. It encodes CASSPGDQPQHF.

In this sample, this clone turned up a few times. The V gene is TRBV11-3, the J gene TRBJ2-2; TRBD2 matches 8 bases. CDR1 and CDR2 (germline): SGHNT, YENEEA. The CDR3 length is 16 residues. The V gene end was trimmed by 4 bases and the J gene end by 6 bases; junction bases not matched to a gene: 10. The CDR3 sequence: CASSSPGGVSAGELFF. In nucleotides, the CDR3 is TGTGCCAGCAGCTCCCCCGGGGGGGTGTCGGCCGGGGAGCTGTTTTTT.

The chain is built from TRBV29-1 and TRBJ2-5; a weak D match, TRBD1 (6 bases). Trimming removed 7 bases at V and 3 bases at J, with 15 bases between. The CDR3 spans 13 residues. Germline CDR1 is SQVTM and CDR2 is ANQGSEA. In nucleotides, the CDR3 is TGCAGCGGGGGCAGCGACAGGAAAGAGACCCAGTACTTC. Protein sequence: CSGGSDRKETQYF. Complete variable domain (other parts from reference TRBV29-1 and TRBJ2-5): SAVISQKPSRDICQRGTSLTIQCQVDSQVTMMFWYRQQPGQSLTLIATANQGSEATYESGFVIDKFPISRPNLTFSTLTVSNMSPEDSSIYLCSGGSDRKETQYFGPGTRLLVL.

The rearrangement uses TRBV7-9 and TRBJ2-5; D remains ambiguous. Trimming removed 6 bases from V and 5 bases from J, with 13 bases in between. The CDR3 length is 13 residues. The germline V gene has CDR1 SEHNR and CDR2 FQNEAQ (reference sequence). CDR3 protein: CASSSIGWETQYF. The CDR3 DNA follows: TGTGCCAGCAGTTCAATTGGCTGGGAGACCCAGTACTTC.

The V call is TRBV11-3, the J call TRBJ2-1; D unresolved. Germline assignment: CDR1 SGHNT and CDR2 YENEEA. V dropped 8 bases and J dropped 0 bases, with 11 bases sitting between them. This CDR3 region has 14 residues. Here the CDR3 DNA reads TGTGCCAGCTCCGGAGTGAGCTCCTACAATGAGCAGTTCTTC. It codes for CASSGVSSYNEQFF.

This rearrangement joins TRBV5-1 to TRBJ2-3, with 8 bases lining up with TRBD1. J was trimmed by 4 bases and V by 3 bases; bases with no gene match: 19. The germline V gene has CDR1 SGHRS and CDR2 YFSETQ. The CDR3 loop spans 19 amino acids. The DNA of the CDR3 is TGCGCCAGCAGCTACCGCATAATAGAGGACAGGGTCGTCCCAGATACGCAGTATTTT. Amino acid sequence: CASSYRIIEDRVVPDTQYF.

The CDR3 nucleotides read TGCGCCAGCAAGGGCAGTCCCGGAGAAGACAGGGAAGATACGCAGTATTTT. Its translation: CASKGSPGEDREDTQYF. The rearrangement uses TRBV5-1 and TRBJ2-3; 7 nucleotides agree with TRBD1. From germline, CDR1 is SGHRS and CDR2 YFSETQ. This CDR3 has 17 residues. V lost 6 bases and J lost 5; bases outside the gene matches: 18.

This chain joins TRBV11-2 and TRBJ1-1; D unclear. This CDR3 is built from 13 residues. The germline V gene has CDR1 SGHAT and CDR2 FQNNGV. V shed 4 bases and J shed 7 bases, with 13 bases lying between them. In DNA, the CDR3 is TGTGCCAGCAGCTACAACCCGTTTTATGAAGCTTTCTTT. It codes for CASSYNPFYEAFF.

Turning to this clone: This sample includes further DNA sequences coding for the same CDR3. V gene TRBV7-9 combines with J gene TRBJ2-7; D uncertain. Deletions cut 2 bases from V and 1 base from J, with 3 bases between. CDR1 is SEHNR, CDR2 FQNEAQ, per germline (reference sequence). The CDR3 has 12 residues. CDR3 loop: CASSLRSYEQYF. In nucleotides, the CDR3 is TGTGCCAGCAGCTTACGTTCCTACGAGCAGTACTTC.

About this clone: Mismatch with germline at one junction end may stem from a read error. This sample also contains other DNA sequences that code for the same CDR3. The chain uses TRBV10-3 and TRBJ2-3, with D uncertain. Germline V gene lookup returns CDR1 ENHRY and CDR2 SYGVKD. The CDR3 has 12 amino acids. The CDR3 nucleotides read TGCGCCATCGGCGAAAGCGTAGATACGCAGTATTTT. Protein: CAIGESVDTQYF.

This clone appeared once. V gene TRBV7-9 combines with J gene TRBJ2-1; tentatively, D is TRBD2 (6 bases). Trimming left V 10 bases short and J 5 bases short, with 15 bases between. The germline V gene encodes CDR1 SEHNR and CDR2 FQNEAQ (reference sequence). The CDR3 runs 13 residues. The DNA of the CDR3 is TGTGCCACGAGGCTAGCGCCTGACAATGAGCAGTTCTTC. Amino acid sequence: CATRLAPDNEQFF.

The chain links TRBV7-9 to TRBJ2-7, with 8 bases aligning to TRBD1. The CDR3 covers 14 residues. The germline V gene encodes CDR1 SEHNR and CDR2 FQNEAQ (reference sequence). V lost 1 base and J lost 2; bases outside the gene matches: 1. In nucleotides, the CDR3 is TGTGCCAGCAGCTTAGGGGGACAGGCCTACGAGCAGTACTTC. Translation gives CASSLGGQAYEQYF.

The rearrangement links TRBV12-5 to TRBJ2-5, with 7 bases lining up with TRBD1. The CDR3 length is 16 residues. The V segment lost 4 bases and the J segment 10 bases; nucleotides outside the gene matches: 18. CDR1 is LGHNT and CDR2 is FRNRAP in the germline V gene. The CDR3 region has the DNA TGTGCTAGTGGTTCAACTTCCGGGACAGAGCCATATATCCAGTACTTC. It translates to CASGSTSGTEPYIQYF.

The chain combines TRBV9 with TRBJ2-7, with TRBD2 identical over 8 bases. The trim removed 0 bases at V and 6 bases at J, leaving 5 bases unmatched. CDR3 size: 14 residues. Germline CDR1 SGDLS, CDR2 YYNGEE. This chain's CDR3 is CASSVGDSGAEQYF. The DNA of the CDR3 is TGTGCCAGCAGCGTAGGAGATAGCGGGGCCGAGCAGTACTTC.

CDR3 coding DNA: TGTGCCAGCAGCGGACTGGGAGCGCGGTACAATGAGCAGTTCTTC. This gives the protein CASSGLGARYNEQFF. The chain combines TRBV9 with TRBJ2-1; D perhaps matches TRBD2 (5 bases). The V and J ends lost 3 bases and 4 bases respectively, with 14 bases between them. The CDR3 contains 15 residues. Germline CDR1 SGDLS, CDR2 YYNGEE.

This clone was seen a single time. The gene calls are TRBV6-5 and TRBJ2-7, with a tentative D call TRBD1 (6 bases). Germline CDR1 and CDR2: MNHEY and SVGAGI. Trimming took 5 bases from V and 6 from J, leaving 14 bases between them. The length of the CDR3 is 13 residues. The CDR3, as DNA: TGTGCCAGCAGTCAGACAGGCTTCTCCGAGCAGTACTTC. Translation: CASSQTGFSEQYF.

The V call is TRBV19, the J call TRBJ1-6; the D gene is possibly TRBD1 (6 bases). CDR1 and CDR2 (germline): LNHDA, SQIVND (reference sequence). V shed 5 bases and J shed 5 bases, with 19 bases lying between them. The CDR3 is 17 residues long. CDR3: CASSSEQGISDNSPLHF. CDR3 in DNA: TGTGCCAGTAGTTCCGAACAGGGTATATCGGATAATTCACCCCTCCACTTT.